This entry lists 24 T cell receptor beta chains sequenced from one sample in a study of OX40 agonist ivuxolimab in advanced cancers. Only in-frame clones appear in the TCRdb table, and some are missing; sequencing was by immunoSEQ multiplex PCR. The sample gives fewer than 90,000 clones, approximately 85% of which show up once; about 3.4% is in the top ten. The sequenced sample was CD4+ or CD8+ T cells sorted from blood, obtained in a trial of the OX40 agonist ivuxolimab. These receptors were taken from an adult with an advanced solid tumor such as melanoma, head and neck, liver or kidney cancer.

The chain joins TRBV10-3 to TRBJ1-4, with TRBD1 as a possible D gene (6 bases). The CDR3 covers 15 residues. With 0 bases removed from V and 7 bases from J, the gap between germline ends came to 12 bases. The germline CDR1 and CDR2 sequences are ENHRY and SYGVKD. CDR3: CAISESIRGREKLFF. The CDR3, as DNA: TGTGCCATCAGTGAGTCGATCCGGGGGCGTGAAAAACTGTTTTTT.

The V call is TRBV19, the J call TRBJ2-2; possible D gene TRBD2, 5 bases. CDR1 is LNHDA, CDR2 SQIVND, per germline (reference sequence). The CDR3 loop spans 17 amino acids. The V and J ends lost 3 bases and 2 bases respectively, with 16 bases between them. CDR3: CASSIRTRGSNTGELFF. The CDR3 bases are TGTGCCAGTAGTATCAGAACGAGAGGGAGCAACACCGGGGAGCTGTTTTTT.

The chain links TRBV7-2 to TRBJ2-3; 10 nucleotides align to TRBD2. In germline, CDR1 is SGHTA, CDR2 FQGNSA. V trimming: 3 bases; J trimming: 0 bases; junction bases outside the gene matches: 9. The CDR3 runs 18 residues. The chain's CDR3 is CASSFLAGVLLSTDTQYF. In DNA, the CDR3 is TGTGCCAGCAGCTTCCTAGCGGGGGTTCTCCTTAGCACAGATACGCAGTATTTT.

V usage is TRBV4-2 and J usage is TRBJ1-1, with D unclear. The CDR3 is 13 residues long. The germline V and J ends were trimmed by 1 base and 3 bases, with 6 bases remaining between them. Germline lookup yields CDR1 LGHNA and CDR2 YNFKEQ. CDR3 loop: CASSQVQDTEAFF. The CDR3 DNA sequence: TGTGCCAGCAGCCAAGTTCAAGACACTGAAGCTTTCTTT.

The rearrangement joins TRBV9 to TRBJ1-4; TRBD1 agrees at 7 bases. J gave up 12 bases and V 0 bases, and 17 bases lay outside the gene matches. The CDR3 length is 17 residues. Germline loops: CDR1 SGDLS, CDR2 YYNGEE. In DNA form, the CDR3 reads TGTGCCAGCAGCGTAGCCCCCCGAGGGACAGCGGGGGAGGAACTGTTTTTT. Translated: CASSVAPRGTAGEELFF.

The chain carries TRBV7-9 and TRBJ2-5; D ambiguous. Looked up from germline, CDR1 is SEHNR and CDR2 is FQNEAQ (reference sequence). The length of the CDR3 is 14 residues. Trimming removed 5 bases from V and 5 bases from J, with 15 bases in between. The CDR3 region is CASSPARISETQYF. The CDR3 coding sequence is TGTGCCAGCAGCCCGGCCCGCATAAGTGAGACCCAGTACTTC.

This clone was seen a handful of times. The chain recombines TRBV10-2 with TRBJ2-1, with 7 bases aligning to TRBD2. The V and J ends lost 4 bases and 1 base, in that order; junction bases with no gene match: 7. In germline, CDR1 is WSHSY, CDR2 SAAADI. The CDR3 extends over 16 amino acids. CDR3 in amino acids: CASSVWSGESYNEQFF. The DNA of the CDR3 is TGCGCCAGCAGTGTGTGGAGCGGGGAGTCCTACAATGAGCAGTTCTTC.

The CDR3 sequence is CAWSQGHMNTEAFF. The CDR3 coding sequence is TGTGCCTGGAGCCAGGGCCACATGAACACTGAAGCTTTCTTT. The V and J genes are TRBV30 and TRBJ1-1; TRBD1 might be the D (5 bases). Germline CDR1 and CDR2: GTSNPN and SVGIG (reference sequence). This CDR3 comprises 14 residues. The V end was cut by 3 bases, the J end by 0 bases, with 11 bases between.

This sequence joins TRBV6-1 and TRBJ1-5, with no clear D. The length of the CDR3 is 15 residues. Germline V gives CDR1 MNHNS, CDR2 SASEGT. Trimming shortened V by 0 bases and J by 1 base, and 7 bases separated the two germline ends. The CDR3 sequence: CASSEAGRSNQPQHF. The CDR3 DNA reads TGTGCCAGCAGTGAAGCCGGTAGAAGCAATCAGCCCCAGCATTTT.

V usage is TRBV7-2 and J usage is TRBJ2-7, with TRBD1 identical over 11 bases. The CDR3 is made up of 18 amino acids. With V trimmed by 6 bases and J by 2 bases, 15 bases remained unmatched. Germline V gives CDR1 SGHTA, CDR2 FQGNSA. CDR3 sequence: CASSYRDRGSLETYEQYF. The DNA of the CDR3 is TGTGCCAGCAGTTATCGGGACAGGGGGTCTCTAGAAACCTACGAGCAGTACTTC. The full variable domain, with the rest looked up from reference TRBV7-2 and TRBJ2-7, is GAGVSQSPSNKVTEKGKDVELRCDPISGHTALYWYRQSLGQGLEFLIYFQGNSAPDKSGLPSDRFSAERTGGSVSTLTIQRTQQEDSAVYLCASSYRDRGSLETYEQYFGPGTRLTVT.

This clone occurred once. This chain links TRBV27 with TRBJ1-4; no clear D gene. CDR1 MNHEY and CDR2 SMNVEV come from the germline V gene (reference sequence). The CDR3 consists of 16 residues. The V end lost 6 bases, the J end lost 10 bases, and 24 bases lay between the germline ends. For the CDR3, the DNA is TGTGCCAGCAGACTCAGCCCAAGGGCGTATACCGGAAAACTGTTTTTT. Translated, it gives CASRLSPRAYTGKLFF.

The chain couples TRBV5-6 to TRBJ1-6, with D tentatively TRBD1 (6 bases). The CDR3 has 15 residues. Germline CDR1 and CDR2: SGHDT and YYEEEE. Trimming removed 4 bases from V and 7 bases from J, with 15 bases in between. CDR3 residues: CASSPEQGSNSPLHF. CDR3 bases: TGTGCCAGCAGCCCAGAACAGGGATCCAATTCACCCCTCCACTTT.

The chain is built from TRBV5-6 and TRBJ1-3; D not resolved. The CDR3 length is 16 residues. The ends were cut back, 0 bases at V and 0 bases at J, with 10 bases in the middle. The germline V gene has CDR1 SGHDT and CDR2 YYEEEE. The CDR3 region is CASSLARKSSGNTIYF. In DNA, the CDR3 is TGTGCCAGCAGCTTGGCCAGGAAGAGCTCTGGAAACACCATATATTTT.

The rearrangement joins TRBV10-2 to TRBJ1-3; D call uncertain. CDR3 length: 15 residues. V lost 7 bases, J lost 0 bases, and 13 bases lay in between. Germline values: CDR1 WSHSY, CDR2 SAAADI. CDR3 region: CASIIGADSGNTIYF. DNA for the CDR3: TGCGCCAGCATTATTGGCGCCGACTCTGGAAACACCATATATTTT.

CDR3 DNA: TGTGCCAGCAGCCCTCGGACAGGGACGGAATTCAACTATGGCTACACCTTC. This translates into CASSPRTGTEFNYGYTF. The chain has TRBV7-9 and TRBJ1-2, with TRBD1 identical over 8 bases. The CDR3 spans 17 residues. J was trimmed by 2 bases and V by 5 bases; bases with no gene match: 13. Germline V gene sequence: CDR1 SEHNR, CDR2 FQNEAQ (reference sequence).

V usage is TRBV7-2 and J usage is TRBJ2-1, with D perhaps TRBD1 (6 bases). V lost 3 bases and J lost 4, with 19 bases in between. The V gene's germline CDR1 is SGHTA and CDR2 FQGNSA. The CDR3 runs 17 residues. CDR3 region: CASSFHRATGLYNEQFF. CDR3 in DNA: TGTGCCAGCAGCTTTCACAGGGCCACGGGGCTTTACAATGAGCAGTTCTTC.

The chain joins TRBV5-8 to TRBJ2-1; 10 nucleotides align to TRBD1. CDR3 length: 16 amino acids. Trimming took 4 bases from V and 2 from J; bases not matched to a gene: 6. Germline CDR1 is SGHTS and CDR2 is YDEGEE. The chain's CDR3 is CASSGDRGLPYNEQFF. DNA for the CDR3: TGTGCCAGCAGCGGAGACAGGGGGCTTCCCTACAATGAGCAGTTCTTC.

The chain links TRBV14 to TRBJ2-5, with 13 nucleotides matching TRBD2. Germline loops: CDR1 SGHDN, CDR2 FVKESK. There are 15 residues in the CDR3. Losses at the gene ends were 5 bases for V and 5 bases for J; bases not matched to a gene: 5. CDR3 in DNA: TGTGCCAGCAGCAGGACTAGCGGGGGCCAGGAGACCCAGTACTTC. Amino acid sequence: CASSRTSGGQETQYF.

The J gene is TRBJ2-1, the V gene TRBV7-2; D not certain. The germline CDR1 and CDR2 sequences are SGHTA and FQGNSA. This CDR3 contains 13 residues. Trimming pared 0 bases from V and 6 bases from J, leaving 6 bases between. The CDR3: CASSLAPSNEQFF. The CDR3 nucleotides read TGTGCCAGCAGCTTAGCTCCCTCCAATGAGCAGTTCTTC. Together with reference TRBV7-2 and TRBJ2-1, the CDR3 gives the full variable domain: GAGVSQSPSNKVTEKGKDVELRCDPISGHTALYWYRQSLGQGLEFLIYFQGNSAPDKSGLPSDRFSAERTGGSVSTLTIQRTQQEDSAVYLCASSLAPSNEQFFGPGTRLTVL.

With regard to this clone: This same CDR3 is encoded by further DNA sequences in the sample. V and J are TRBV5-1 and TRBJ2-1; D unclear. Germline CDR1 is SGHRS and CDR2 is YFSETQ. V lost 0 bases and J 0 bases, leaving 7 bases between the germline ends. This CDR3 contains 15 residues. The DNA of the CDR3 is TGCGCCAGCAGCTTGGAGCGAAGCTCCTACAATGAGCAGTTCTTC. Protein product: CASSLERSSYNEQFF.

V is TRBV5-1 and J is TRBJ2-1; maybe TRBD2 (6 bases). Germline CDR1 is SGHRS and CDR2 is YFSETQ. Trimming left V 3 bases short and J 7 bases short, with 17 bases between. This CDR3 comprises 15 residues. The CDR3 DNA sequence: TGCGCCAGCAGCTCCACGGCGGACCGGGGGAATGAGCAGTTCTTC. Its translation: CASSSTADRGNEQFF.

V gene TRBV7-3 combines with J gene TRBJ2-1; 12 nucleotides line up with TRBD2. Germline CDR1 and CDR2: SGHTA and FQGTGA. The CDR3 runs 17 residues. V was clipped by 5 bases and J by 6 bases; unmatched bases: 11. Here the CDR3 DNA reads TGTGCCAGCAGCCCACAGACTAGCGGGGGACCCCGCAATGAGCAGTTCTTC. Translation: CASSPQTSGGPRNEQFF.

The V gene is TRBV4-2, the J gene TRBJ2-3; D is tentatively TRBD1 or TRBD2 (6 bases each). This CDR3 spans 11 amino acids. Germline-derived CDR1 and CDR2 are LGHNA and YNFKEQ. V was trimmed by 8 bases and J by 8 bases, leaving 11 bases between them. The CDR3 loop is CASQGGSTQYF. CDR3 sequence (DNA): TGTGCCAGCCAAGGGGGGAGTACGCAGTATTTT.

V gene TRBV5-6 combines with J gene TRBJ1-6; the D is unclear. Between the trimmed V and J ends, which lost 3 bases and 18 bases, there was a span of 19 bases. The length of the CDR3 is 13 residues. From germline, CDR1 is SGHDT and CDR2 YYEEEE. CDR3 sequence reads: CASSSLEYGPAHF. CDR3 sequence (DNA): TGTGCCAGCAGCTCCCTTGAATATGGTCCGGCCCACTTT.